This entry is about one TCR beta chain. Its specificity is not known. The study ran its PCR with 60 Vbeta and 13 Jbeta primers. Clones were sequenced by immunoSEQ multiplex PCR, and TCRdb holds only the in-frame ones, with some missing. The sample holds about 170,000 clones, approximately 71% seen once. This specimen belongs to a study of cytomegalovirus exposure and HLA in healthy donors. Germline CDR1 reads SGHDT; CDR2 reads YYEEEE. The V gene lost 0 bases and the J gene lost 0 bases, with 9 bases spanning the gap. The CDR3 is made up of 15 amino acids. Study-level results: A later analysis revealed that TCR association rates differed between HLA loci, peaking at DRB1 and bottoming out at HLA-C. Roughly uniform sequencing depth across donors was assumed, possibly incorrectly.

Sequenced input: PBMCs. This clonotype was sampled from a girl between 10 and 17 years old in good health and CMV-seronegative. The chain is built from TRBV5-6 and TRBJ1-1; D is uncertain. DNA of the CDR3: TGTGCCAGCAGCTTGGTCCGCCGGTTGAACACTGAAGCTTTCTTT. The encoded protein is CASSLVRRLNTEAFF.